This entry features one T cell receptor beta chain sequence. Data came from immunoSEQ multiplex PCR; TCRdb stores just in-frame clones and leaves some out. Of about 250,000 clones in the sample, approximately 89% were seen once. The data are from a study of blood T cell repertoires in COVID-19. The CDR3 spans 16 residues. V lost 6 bases and J 0 bases, leaving 12 bases between the germline ends. CDR1 LGHDT and CDR2 YNNKEL come from the germline V gene (reference sequence). This TCR derives from a woman in her fifties or sixties who had recovered from COVID-19. Specimen: peripheral blood. The chain carries TRBV3-1 (or the pseudogene TRBV3-2) and TRBJ1-6; the D gene is possibly TRBD1 (6 bases). The CDR3 sequence is CASSRTVSSYNSPLHF. The CDR3 DNA sequence: TGTGCCAGCAGTCGGACAGTAAGCTCCTATAATTCACCCCTCCACTTT.